Below are 17 T cell receptor beta chains sequenced from a single sample in a study of metastatic and nonmetastatic thyroid tumors. MiXCR was used by TCRdb to re-call the PCR reads. The sample yields around 36,000 clones, 25% to 30% seen once. All patients were treatment-naive before thyroid surgery. The sequenced sample consisted of blood. Source of these receptors: a female donor with papillary thyroid cancer or a benign thyroid nodule (not recorded which). Some clones in this sample may be carry-over from other donors' samples.

This clone was detected ten times or more. V and J are TRBV5-5 and TRBJ1-1; tentatively, D is TRBD1 (6 bases). The CDR3 spans 15 residues. Germline CDR1 reads SGHKS; CDR2 reads YYEKEE (reference sequence). V lost 6 bases to trimming and J lost 5 bases, with 20 bases between them. The chain's CDR3 is CASIPQGRGETEAFF. CDR3 bases: TGTGCCAGCATCCCGCAGGGGAGGGGGGAAACTGAAGCTTTCTTT.

This clone is medium-sized. The rearrangement joins TRBV20-1 to TRBJ1-1; unclear D gene. V shed 4 bases and J shed 0 bases, with 3 bases lying between them. From germline, CDR1 is DFQATT and CDR2 SNEGSKA (reference sequence). CDR3 size: 11 residues. The DNA of the CDR3 is TGCAGTGCTAAAATGAACACTGAAGCTTTCTTT. Encoded protein: CSAKMNTEAFF.

The chain combines TRBV6-1 with TRBJ2-5; unclear D gene. The ends were cut back, 3 bases at V and 0 bases at J, with 11 bases in the middle. The CDR3 sequence is 15 residues long. Germline V lookup: CDR1 MNHNS, CDR2 SASEGT. CDR3 DNA sequence: TGTGCCAGCAGTGATGGGGTCGGAAACCAAGAGACCCAGTACTTC. Translated: CASSDGVGNQETQYF.

This clone was observed at least ten times. This may be a read error: a much more frequent sequence differs by one nucleotide. This sequence joins TRBV20-1 and TRBJ2-1; possibly TRBD1 for D (6 bases). The germline V gene encodes CDR1 DFQATT and CDR2 SNEGSKA (reference sequence). V dropped 6 bases and J dropped 4 bases, with 16 bases sitting between them. This CDR3 spans 14 amino acids. DNA of the CDR3: TGCAGTGCACCTAACGGCAGGGGATACAATGAGCAGTTCTTC. It encodes CSAPNGRGYNEQFF.

This clone is judged medium-sized (0.01 to 0.1%). This sequence joins TRBV2 and TRBJ1-2; D is uncertain. This CDR3 has 14 amino acids. CDR1 is SNHLY, CDR2 FYNNEI, per germline. V lost 1 base and J lost 4, with 10 bases in between. The CDR3 DNA is TGTGCCAGCAGTGAAGAAGAATACGCCTATGGCTACACCTTC. This encodes CASSEEEYAYGYTF.

This clone was recorded at least ten times. The gene calls are TRBV28 and TRBJ2-7, with a tentative D call TRBD1 (6 bases). CDR1 is MDHEN, CDR2 SYDVKM, per germline. Trimming took 5 bases from V and 2 from J, leaving 10 bases between them. CDR3 length: 13 residues. CDR3 DNA: TGTGCCAGCAGTCAAGGGACACCCTACGAGCAGTACTTC. Its protein product is CASSQGTPYEQYF.

This clone was recorded many times. V gene TRBV6-1 combines with J gene TRBJ2-7; 10 bases map to TRBD1. Per germline, CDR1 MNHNS and CDR2 SASEGT. The CDR3 is made up of 14 amino acids. V trimming: 6 bases; J trimming: 6 bases; junction bases outside the gene matches: 8. The CDR3 spells CASSPDRGVGEQYF. The CDR3 region has the DNA TGTGCCAGCAGCCCGGACAGGGGGGTAGGCGAGCAGTACTTC.

In this sample, this clone turned up many times. CDR3 sequence: CASSPPDKGFNTIYF. Here the CDR3 DNA reads TGTGCCAGCAGCCCTCCGGACAAGGGTTTTAACACCATATATTTT. The chain carries TRBV7-9 and TRBJ1-3, with TRBD1 as a possible D gene (5 bases). CDR1 is SEHNR, CDR2 FQNEAQ, per germline (reference sequence). Trimming took 5 bases from V and 7 from J, leaving 18 bases between them. The CDR3 loop spans 15 amino acids.

This clone is judged medium-sized. The V call is TRBV4-1, the J call TRBJ2-7; no definite D call. The ends were cut back, 5 bases at V and 5 bases at J, with 19 bases in the middle. CDR3 length: 15 amino acids. The V gene's germline CDR1 is MGHRA and CDR2 YSYEKL. CDR3 region: CASSSPGRSMDEQYF. Here the CDR3 DNA reads TGCGCCAGCAGCTCCCCCGGACGGTCCATGGACGAGCAGTACTTC.

As for this clone: At one of its ends the junction is not consistent with the germline gene, which may arise from a read error. CDR3 region: CASSTGRQGYTGELFF. CDR3 coding DNA: TGTGCCAGCAGCACGGGTCGACAGGGATACACCGGGGAGCTTTTTTTT. The chain has TRBV12-3 or TRBV12-4 and TRBJ2-2; 7 positions match TRBD1. This CDR3 is built from 16 residues.

The table lists this clone with many counts. The J gene is TRBJ1-1, the V gene TRBV30, with a possible D match to TRBD1 (5 bases). Trimming shortened V by 4 bases and J by 5 bases, and 8 bases separated the two germline ends. CDR3 length: 11 amino acids. Germline lookup yields CDR1 GTSNPN and CDR2 SVGIG (reference sequence). Here the CDR3 reads CAWKGPTEAFF. The DNA of the CDR3 is TGTGCCTGGAAGGGACCAACTGAAGCTTTCTTT.

This chain links TRBV28 with TRBJ1-6; D is unclear. Germline V lookup: CDR1 MDHEN, CDR2 SYDVKM. The CDR3 covers 13 residues. The V and J ends lost 2 bases and 7 bases respectively, with 6 bases between them. CDR3 bases: TGTGCCAGCAGTTTACAGCACAATTCACCCCTCCACTTT. This translates into CASSLQHNSPLHF.

Regarding this clone: One end of the junction fails to match germline, which may point to a read error. The chain combines TRBV20-1 with TRBJ2-7; TRBD2 agrees at 8 bases. Germline V CDR1 and CDR2: DFQATT, SNEGSKA (reference sequence). The CDR3 is 14 residues long. CDR3 protein: CSASSASGSHDQYF. The DNA for the CDR3 is TGCAGTGCAAGTAGTGCTAGCGGGTCCCACGATCAGTACTTC.

This clone occurred a few times. The chain recombines TRBV15 with TRBJ1-2; a possible D gene is TRBD1 (5 bases). Per germline, CDR1 LNHNV and CDR2 YYDKDF (reference sequence). V gave up 3 bases and J gave up 3 bases, with 14 bases separating them. CDR3 length: 15 residues. The CDR3 bases are TGTGCCACCAGCAGCCCGGGGAGGGGCTACTATGGCTACACCTTC. Encoded protein: CATSSPGRGYYGYTF.

This clone was seen repeatedly, ten times or more. The chain links TRBV18 to TRBJ1-1; D is ambiguous. Germline lookup yields CDR1 KGHSH and CDR2 LQKENI. V lost 0 bases, J lost 2 bases, and 7 bases lay in between. The CDR3 covers 14 residues. In nucleotides, the CDR3 is TGTGCCAGCTCACCACCGATCACCAACACTGAAGCTTTCTTT. This codes for CASSPPITNTEAFF.

CDR3 residues: CASSLEGGHLYEQYF. The CDR3, as DNA: TGCGCCAGCAGCTTGGAGGGGGGACATCTCTACGAGCAGTACTTC. This chain connects TRBV5-1 to TRBJ2-7; D is possibly TRBD1 or TRBD2 (6 bases each). CDR1 is SGHRS, CDR2 YFSETQ, per germline. This CDR3 is built from 15 residues. Trimming shortened V by 0 bases and J by 3 bases, and 13 bases separated the two germline ends.

The chain has TRBV12-5 and TRBJ1-5; no clear D gene. With 5 bases removed from V and 6 bases from J, the gap between germline ends came to 14 bases. The CDR3 sequence is 14 residues long. CDR1 and CDR2 from the germline V gene are LGHNT and FRNRAP. CDR3 coding DNA: TGTGCTAGTGGTCGCGGGGAACTGGGTCAGCCCCAGCATTTT. This sequence encodes CASGRGELGQPQHF.